Below, 23 T cell receptor beta chains from the same sample are listed, as sequenced in a study of regulatory T cells in long-lasting Graves disease. Time point reported: persistent/refractory GD, antithyroid drugs over 5 years with positive TRAb. The authors made the TCR library using RNA they extracted from PBMCs. Relying on iRepertoire HTBI primers and Arm-PCR of CDR3 regions, the team built TCR beta libraries. TCRdb itself ran the multiplex PCR reads through MiXCR, one entry per CDR3 protein. The top ten hold roughly 8% of the sample, which has about 470,000 distinct CDR3 sequences, less than 25% seen once. This sample comprised peripheral blood mononuclear cells (PBMCs), obtained when the disease was refractory, from a patient treated with antithyroid drugs. Every receptor here comes from a female donor with Graves disease.

The V and J genes are TRBV27 and TRBJ2-7, with unresolved D. Germline V gene data show CDR1 as MNHEY and CDR2 as SMNVEV (reference sequence). The V gene lost 4 bases and the J gene lost 6 bases, with 13 bases spanning the gap. The CDR3 is made up of 13 amino acids. The chain's CDR3 is CASSYGSPGEQYF. CDR3 coding DNA: TGTGCCAGCAGTTACGGGTCCCCGGGCGAGCAGTACTTC.

The rearrangement links TRBV20-1 to TRBJ2-7, with a weak D call TRBD2 (6 bases). Trimming left V 5 bases short and J 7 bases short, with 12 bases between. The CDR3 sequence is 11 residues long. Germline values: CDR1 DFQATT, CDR2 SNEGSKA (reference sequence). The CDR3 DNA reads TGCAGTGCTGAGCGGGTGAGGGAGCAGTACTTC. This encodes CSAERVREQYF.

Regarding this clonotype: Being one base from a much bigger clone, this may be a read error. This chain connects TRBV6-5 to TRBJ1-1, with 8 bases fitting TRBD1. The germline V gene encodes CDR1 MNHEY and CDR2 SVGAGI. There are 15 residues in the CDR3. The CDR3 reads CASSYSGTGDTEVFF. CDR3 nucleotide sequence: TGTGCCAGCAGTTACTCAGGGACAGGTGACACTGAAGTTTTCTTT.

This clonotype occurred many times. The chain carries TRBV12-3 or TRBV12-4 and TRBJ1-5, with D possibly being TRBD1 (6 bases). The CDR3 loop spans 14 amino acids. V was trimmed by 7 bases and J by 0 bases, leaving 10 bases between them. The CDR3 region has the DNA TGTGCCAGCACCCAGGGGTATAGCAATCAGCCCCAGCATTTT. This translates into CASTQGYSNQPQHF.

This clonotype was observed at least ten times. The V and J genes are TRBV9 and TRBJ2-7, with TRBD1 as a possible D gene (6 bases). CDR1 and CDR2 (germline): SGDLS, YYNGEE. The CDR3 length is 13 residues. With 0 bases removed from V and 5 bases from J, the gap between germline ends came to 9 bases. The DNA of the CDR3 is TGTGCCAGCAGCGTAGGACAGGTCAACGAGCAGTACTTC. As protein: CASSVGQVNEQYF.

The chain links TRBV20-1 to TRBJ2-2; 9 nucleotides line up with TRBD2. This CDR3 comprises 14 residues. Trimming removed 5 bases from V and 1 base from J; junction bases left unmatched: 2. CDR1 and CDR2 from the germline V gene are DFQATT and SNEGSKA (reference sequence). CDR3 loop: CSARGGGNTGELFF. CDR3 nucleotides: TGCAGTGCTCGCGGGGGGGGGAACACCGGGGAGCTGTTTTTT.

A few counts support this clonotype. V is TRBV5-4 and J is TRBJ2-7; TRBD1 is a possible D gene (6 bases). V gave up 4 bases and J gave up 1 base, with 18 bases separating them. Germline assignment: CDR1 SGHNT and CDR2 YYREEE (reference sequence). This CDR3 region has 16 residues. CDR3 protein: CASSPVTGFGSYEQYF. The CDR3 nucleotides read TGTGCCAGCAGCCCTGTAACAGGGTTCGGTTCCTACGAGCAGTACTTC.

This clonotype appeared many times. The chain is built from TRBV11-3 and TRBJ2-7; D ambiguous. The CDR3 has 13 amino acids. V was clipped by 6 bases and J by 1 base, with 10 bases between them. Germline V gives CDR1 SGHNT, CDR2 YENEEA. The CDR3 nucleotides read TGTGCCAGCAGTTCAGACACTTCCTACGAGCAGTACTTC. This codes for CASSSDTSYEQYF.

At least ten counts were recorded for this clonotype. This chain joins TRBV28 and TRBJ1-5; D call uncertain. CDR1 and CDR2 from the germline V gene are MDHEN and SYDVKM. This CDR3 region has 15 residues. The germline V and J ends were trimmed by 1 base and 9 bases, with 16 bases remaining between them. The CDR3 here is CASSLFGRRESPQHF. Here the CDR3 DNA reads TGTGCCAGCAGTTTATTCGGGAGAAGGGAATCGCCCCAGCATTTT.

This clonotype was counted at least ten times. The chain's CDR3 is CATNTPRTVFDYGYTF. DNA of the CDR3: TGTGCCACCAATACACCCCGGACAGTTTTCGACTATGGCTACACCTTC. V gene TRBV28 combines with J gene TRBJ1-2, with D perhaps TRBD1 (6 bases). Trimming shortened V by 10 bases and J by 3 bases, and 24 bases separated the two germline ends. Germline values: CDR1 MDHEN, CDR2 SYDVKM. The CDR3 spans 16 residues.

Only a few counts were recorded for this clonotype. The chain couples TRBV7-9 to TRBJ2-2, with 7 bases matching TRBD2. CDR1 SEHNR and CDR2 FQNEAQ come from the germline V gene (reference sequence). The CDR3 spans 13 residues. Trimming removed 4 bases from V and 6 bases from J; junction bases left unmatched: 2. In nucleotides, the CDR3 is TGTGCCAGCAGCTCCACTAGCGCCGGGGAGCTGTTTTTT. Translation gives CASSSTSAGELFF.

This clonotype was seen a handful of times. J is TRBJ2-7 and V is TRBV7-9; TRBD2 aligns across 11 bases. This CDR3 spans 16 amino acids. J gave up 1 base and V 1 base, and 3 bases lay outside the gene matches. Germline values: CDR1 SEHNR, CDR2 FQNEAQ (reference sequence). The CDR3 is CASSLVGLAASYEQYF. CDR3 bases: TGTGCCAGCAGCTTAGTGGGACTAGCGGCGTCCTACGAGCAGTACTTC. Supplemented by reference TRBV7-9 and TRBJ2-7, the full variable domain reads DTGVSQNPRHKITKRGQNVTFRCDPISEHNRLYWYRQTLGQGPEFLTYFQNEAQLEKSRLLSDRFSAERPKGSFSTLEIQRTEQGDSAMYLCASSLVGLAASYEQYFGPGTRLTVT.

V usage is TRBV19 and J usage is TRBJ1-1, with 9 bases that match TRBD1. Germline V gene lookup returns CDR1 LNHDA and CDR2 SQIVND (reference sequence). The CDR3 consists of 15 residues. Losses at the gene ends were 3 bases for V and 5 bases for J; bases not matched to a gene: 7. The CDR3 here is CASSMSSGTGTEAFF. DNA of the CDR3: TGTGCCAGTAGTATGTCTTCCGGGACAGGGACTGAAGCTTTCTTT. The full variable domain, its missing parts supplied by reference TRBV19 and TRBJ1-1, is DGGITQSPKYLFRKEGQNVTLSCEQNLNHDAMYWYRQDPGQGLRLIYYSQIVNDFQKGDIAEGYSVSREKKESFPLTVTSAQKNPTAFYLCASSMSSGTGTEAFFGQGTRLTVV.

There are many counts of this clonotype. The chain carries TRBV30 and TRBJ1-1; unclear D gene. V was pared by 4 bases and J by 10 bases, with 13 bases between. CDR1 is GTSNPN and CDR2 is SVGIG in the germline V gene (reference sequence). The CDR3 sequence is 11 residues long. CDR3 residues: CAWISLTLAFF. In DNA form, the CDR3 reads TGTGCCTGGATATCTCTTACTTTAGCTTTCTTT.

The chain carries TRBV9 and TRBJ1-1, with 7 bases matching TRBD1. V shed 4 bases and J 1 base; nucleotides not matched to a gene: 7. Germline CDR1 and CDR2: SGDLS and YYNGEE. The CDR3 runs 15 residues. CDR3 sequence (DNA): TGTGCCAGCAGCCCTCGACAGGGTTGGAACACTGAAGCTTTCTTT. It specifies CASSPRQGWNTEAFF.

Many counts were recorded for this clonotype. The CDR3 DNA is TGTGCCACCAGTGAACAGGGAGATCAAGAGACCCAGTACTTC. Its protein is CATSEQGDQETQYF. J is TRBJ2-5 and V is TRBV24-1; tentative D call: TRBD1 (6 bases). The CDR3 extends over 14 amino acids. The germline V and J ends were trimmed by 4 bases and 2 bases, with 10 bases remaining between them. Germline V gives CDR1 KGHDR, CDR2 SFDVKD.

This clonotype was recorded many times. The chain combines TRBV6-1 with TRBJ2-7; 11 bases agree with TRBD2. This CDR3 is built from 15 residues. V trimming: 7 bases; J trimming: 3 bases; junction bases outside the gene matches: 8. Germline CDR1 MNHNS, CDR2 SASEGT. CDR3: CASTIAGGAGYEQYF. CDR3 sequence (DNA): TGTGCCAGCACTATAGCGGGAGGGGCGGGCTACGAGCAGTACTTC.

This clonotype was seen only a few times. The V gene is TRBV5-1, the J gene TRBJ2-7; 9 bases are a match to TRBD2. Germline CDR1 is SGHRS and CDR2 is YFSETQ. The CDR3 runs 15 residues. Unmatched junction bases numbered 4, after V lost 1 base and J lost 2 bases. This CDR3 reads CASSLSSGGTYEQYF. DNA of the CDR3: TGCGCCAGCAGCTTGAGTAGCGGGGGAACCTACGAGCAGTACTTC.

The table lists this clonotype with many counts. The V call is TRBV6-5, the J call TRBJ1-2; no clear D gene. V shed 2 bases and J shed 4 bases, with 8 bases lying between them. The CDR3 runs 13 residues. Germline CDR1 and CDR2: MNHEY and SVGAGI. Here the CDR3 DNA reads TGTGCCAGCAGTTACCAGGCGGGCTATGGCTACACCTTC. Its translation is CASSYQAGYGYTF.

The gene calls are TRBV9 and TRBJ2-7; TRBD2 matches 12 bases. The length of the CDR3 is 16 residues. Trimming cost V 0 bases and J 3 bases; bases outside gene matches: 4. From germline, CDR1 is SGDLS and CDR2 YYNGEE. Here the CDR3 DNA reads TGTGCCAGCAGCGTAGCGGGACTAGCGGGCTTCTACGAGCAGTACTTC. Its translation is CASSVAGLAGFYEQYF. The full variable domain, in which reference TRBV9 and TRBJ2-7 provide the parts outside the CDR3, is DSGVTQTPKHLITATGQRVTLRCSPRSGDLSVYWYQQSLDQGLQFLIQYYNGEERAKGNILERFSAQQFPDLHSELNLSSLELGDSALYFCASSVAGLAGFYEQYFGPGTRLTVT.

This clonotype was counted many times. This chain joins TRBV5-1 and TRBJ2-7; 7 nucleotides align to TRBD2. In germline, CDR1 is SGHRS, CDR2 YFSETQ. V dropped 0 bases and J dropped 3; count of bases not matched to a gene: 6. This CDR3 comprises 15 residues. DNA of the CDR3: TGCGCCAGCAGCTTGGTTGGCGGGGGATTCTACGAGCAGTACTTC. It codes for CASSLVGGGFYEQYF.

The chain carries TRBV20-1 and TRBJ2-1; D not certain. Germline CDR1 is DFQATT and CDR2 is SNEGSKA (reference sequence). V lost 4 bases and J lost 2, with 9 bases in between. This CDR3 contains 13 residues. For the CDR3, the DNA is TGCAGTGCTATACCCACGGCCTACAATGAGCAGTTCTTC. It is translated as CSAIPTAYNEQFF.

Worth noting for this clonotype: This may be a read error: a much more frequent sequence differs by one nucleotide. The rearrangement joins TRBV10-3 to TRBJ1-6; 7 bases are shared with TRBD1. Germline V gene data show CDR1 as ENHRY and CDR2 as SYGVKD. The J segment lost 9 bases and the V segment lost 2 bases, leaving 4 bases of the junction unmatched. The CDR3 length is 14 residues. The CDR3 bases are TGTGCCATCAGTGAGGGGACAGAGAGTTCACCCCTCCACTTT. Translating it yields CAISEGTESSPLHF.